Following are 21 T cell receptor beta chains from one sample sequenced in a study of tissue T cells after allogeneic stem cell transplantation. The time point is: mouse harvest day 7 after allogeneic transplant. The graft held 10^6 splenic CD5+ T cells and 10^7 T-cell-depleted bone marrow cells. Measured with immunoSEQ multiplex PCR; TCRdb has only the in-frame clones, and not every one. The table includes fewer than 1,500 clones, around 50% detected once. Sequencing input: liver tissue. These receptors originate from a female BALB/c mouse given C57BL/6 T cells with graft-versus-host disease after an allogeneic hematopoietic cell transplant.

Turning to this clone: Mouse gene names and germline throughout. This chain's CDR3 is CSSSRTGGWQDTQYF. Incomplete CDR3 DNA: TGCTCCAGCAGTCGGACTGGGGGTTGGCAAGACACCCAGTAC. The chain employs TRBV23 and TRBJ2-5; TRBD2, the D gene given by the table, was not confirmed from the DNA. The sequenced fragment ends 1 residue before the CDR3 boundary, so the rest is inferred from the germline J gene. In germline, CDR1 is KGHTA, CDR2 FQNQQP. The CDR3 runs 15 residues.

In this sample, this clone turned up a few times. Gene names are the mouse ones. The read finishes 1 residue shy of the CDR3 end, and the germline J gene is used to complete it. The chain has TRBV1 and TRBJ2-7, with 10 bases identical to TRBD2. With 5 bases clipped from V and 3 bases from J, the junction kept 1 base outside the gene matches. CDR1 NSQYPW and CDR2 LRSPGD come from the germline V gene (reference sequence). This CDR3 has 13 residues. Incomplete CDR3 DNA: TGCACCTGCAGTTGGACTGGGGGCTATGAACAGTAC. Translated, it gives CTCSWTGGYEQY. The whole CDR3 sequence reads CTCSWTGGYEQYF.

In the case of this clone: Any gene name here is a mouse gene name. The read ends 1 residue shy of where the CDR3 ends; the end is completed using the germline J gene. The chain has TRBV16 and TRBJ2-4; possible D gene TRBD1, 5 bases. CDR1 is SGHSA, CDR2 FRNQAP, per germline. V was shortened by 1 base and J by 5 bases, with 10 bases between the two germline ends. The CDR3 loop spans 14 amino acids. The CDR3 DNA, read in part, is TGTGCAAGCAGCTTAGGAGGGGAGATAAACACCTTGTAC. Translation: CASSLGGEINTLY. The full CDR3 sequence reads CASSLGGEINTLYF.

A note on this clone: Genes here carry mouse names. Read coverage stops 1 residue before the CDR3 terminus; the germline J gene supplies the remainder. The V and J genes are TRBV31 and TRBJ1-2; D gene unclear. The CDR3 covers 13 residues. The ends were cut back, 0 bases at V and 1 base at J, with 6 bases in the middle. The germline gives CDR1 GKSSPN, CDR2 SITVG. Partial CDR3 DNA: TGTGCCTGGAGTCTAGTGAGAAACTCCGACTACACC. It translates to CAWSLVRNSDYT. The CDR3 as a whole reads CAWSLVRNSDYTF.

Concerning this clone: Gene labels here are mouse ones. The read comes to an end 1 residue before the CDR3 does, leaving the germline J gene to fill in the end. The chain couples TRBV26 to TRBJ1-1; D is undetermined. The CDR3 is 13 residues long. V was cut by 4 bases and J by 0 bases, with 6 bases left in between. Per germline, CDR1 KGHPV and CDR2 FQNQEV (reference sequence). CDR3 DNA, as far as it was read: TGTGCCAGCAGTCCCGGTGCAAACACAGAAGTCTTC. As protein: CASSPGANTEVF. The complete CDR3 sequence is CASSPGANTEVFF.

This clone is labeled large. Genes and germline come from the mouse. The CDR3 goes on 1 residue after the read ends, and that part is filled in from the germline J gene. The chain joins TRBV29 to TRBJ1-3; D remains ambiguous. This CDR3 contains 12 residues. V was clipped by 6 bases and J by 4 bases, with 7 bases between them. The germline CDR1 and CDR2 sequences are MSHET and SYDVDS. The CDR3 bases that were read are TGTGCTAGCAGAGGGCTGGGAAATACGCTCTAT. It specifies CASRGLGNTLY. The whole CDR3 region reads CASRGLGNTLYF.

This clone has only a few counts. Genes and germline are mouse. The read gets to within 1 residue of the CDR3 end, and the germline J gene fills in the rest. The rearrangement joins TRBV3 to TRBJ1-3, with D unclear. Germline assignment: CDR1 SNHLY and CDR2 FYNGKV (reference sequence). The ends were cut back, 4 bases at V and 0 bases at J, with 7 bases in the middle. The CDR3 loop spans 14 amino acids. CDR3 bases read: TGTGCCAGCAGCTCAACAAATTCTGGAAATACGCTCTAT. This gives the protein CASSSTNSGNTLY. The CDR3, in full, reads CASSSTNSGNTLYF.

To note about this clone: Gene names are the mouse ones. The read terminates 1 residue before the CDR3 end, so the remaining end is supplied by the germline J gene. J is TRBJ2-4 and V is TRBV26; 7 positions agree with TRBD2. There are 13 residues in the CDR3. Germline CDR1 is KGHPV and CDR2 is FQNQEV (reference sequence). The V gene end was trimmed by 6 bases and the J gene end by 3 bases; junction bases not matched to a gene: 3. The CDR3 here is CASSGLAQNTLYF. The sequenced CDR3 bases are TGTGCCAGCAGCGGACTGGCCCAAAACACCTTGTAC.

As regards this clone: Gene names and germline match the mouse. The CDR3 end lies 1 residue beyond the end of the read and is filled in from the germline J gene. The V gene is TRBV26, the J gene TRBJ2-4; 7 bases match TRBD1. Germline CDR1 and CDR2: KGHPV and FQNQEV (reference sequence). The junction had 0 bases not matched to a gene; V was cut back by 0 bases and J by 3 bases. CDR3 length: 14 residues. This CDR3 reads CASSLSGQQNTLYF. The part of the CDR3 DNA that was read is TGTGCCAGCAGTCTGTCGGGACAGCAAAACACCTTGTAC.

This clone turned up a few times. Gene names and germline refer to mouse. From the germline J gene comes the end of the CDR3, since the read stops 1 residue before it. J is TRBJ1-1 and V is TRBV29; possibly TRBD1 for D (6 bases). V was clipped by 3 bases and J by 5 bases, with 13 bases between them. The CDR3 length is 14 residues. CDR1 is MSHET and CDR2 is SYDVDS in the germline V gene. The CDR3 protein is CASSFAGEGTEVFF. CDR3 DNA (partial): TGTGCTAGCAGTTTTGCAGGGGAGGGGACAGAAGTCTTC.

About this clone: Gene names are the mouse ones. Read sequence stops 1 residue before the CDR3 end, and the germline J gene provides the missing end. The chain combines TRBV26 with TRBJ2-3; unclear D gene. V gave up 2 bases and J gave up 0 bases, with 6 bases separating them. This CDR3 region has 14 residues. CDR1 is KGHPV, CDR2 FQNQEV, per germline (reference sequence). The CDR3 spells CASSLPSSAETLYF. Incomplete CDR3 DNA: TGTGCCAGCAGTCTGCCATCTAGTGCAGAAACGCTGTAT. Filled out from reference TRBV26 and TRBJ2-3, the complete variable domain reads NSKVIQTPRYLVKGQGQKAKMRCIPEKGHPVVFWYQQNKNNEFKFLINFQNQEVLQQIDMTEKRFSAECPSNSPCSLEIQSSEAGDSALYLCASSLPSSAETLYFGSGTRLTVL.

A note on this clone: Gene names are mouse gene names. The sequenced CDR3 bases are TGTGCAAGCAGCCTCAGAAACTCCGACTACACC. Protein product: CASSLRNSDYT. The whole CDR3 is CASSLRNSDYTF. This rearrangement joins TRBV16 to TRBJ1-2; the D is unclear. The read ends 1 residue early relative to the CDR3; the germline J gene fills the gap. This CDR3 has 12 amino acids. V dropped 5 bases and J dropped 1 base, with 5 bases sitting between them. Germline V gives CDR1 SGHSA, CDR2 FRNQAP.

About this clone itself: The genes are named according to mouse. The covered CDR3 bases are TGTGCCAGCAGCCGACTGGGGACTAGTGCAGAAACGCTGTAT. This codes for CASSRLGTSAETLY. The full-length CDR3 reads as CASSRLGTSAETLYF. This chain joins TRBV3 and TRBJ2-3; 8 bases are shared with TRBD2. The sequenced fragment ends 1 residue before the CDR3 boundary, so the rest is inferred from the germline J gene. Germline CDR1 and CDR2: SNHLY and FYNGKV (reference sequence). This CDR3 is 15 amino acids long. The V gene end was trimmed by 5 bases and the J gene end by 0 bases; junction bases not matched to a gene: 4.

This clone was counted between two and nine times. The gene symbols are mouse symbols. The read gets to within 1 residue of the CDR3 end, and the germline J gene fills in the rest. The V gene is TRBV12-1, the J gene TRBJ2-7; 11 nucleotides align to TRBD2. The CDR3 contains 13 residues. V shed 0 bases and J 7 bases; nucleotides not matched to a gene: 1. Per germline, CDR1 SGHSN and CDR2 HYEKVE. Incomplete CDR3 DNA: TGTGCCAGCTCTCTCGGACTGGGGGGCGAACAGTAC. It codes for CASSLGLGGEQY. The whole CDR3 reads CASSLGLGGEQYF.

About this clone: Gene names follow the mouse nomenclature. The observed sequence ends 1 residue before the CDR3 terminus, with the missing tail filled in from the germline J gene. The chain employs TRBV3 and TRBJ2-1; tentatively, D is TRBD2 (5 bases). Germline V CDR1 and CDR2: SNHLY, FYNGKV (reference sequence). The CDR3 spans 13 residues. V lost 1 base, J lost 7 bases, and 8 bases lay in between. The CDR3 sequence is CASSLVGRAEQFF. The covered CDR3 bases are TGTGCCAGCAGCTTAGTGGGGAGAGCTGAGCAGTTC. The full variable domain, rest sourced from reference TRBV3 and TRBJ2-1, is GPKVLQIPSHQIIDMGQMVTLNCDPVSNHLYFYWYKQILGQQMEFLVNFYNGKVMEKSKLFKDQFSVERPDGSYFTLKIQPTALEDSAVYFCASSLVGRAEQFFGPGTRLTVL.

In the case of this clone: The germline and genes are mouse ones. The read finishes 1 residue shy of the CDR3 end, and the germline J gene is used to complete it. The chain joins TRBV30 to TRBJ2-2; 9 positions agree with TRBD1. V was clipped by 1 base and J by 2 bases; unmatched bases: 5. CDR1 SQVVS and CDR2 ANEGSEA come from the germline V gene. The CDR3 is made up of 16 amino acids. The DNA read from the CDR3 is TGTAGTTCTAGAGGGACAGACAGGGGGAACACCGGGCAGCTCTAC. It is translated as CSSRGTDRGNTGQLY. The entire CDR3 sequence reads CSSRGTDRGNTGQLYF.

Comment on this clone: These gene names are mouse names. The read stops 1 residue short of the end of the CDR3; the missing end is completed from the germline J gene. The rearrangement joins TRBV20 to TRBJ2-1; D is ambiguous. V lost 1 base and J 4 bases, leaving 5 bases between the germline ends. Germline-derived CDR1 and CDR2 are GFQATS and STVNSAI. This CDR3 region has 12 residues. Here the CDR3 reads CGARGRYAEQFF. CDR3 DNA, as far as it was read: TGTGGTGCTAGGGGGAGGTATGCTGAGCAGTTC.

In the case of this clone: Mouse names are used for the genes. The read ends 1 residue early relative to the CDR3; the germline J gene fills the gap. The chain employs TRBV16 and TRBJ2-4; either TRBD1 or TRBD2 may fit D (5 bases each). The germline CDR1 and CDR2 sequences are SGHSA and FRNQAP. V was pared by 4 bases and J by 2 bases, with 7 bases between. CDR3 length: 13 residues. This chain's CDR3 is CASSWGSQNTLYF. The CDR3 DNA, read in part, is TGTGCAAGCAGCTGGGGGTCTCAAAACACCTTGTAC.

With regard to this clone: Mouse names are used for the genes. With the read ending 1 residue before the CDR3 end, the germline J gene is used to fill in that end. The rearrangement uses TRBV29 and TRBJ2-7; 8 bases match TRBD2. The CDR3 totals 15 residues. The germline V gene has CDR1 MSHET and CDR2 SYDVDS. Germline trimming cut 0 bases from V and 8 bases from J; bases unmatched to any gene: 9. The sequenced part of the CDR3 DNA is TGTGCTAGCAGTTTATCGGGGCGGGGGGGGGCCCAACAGTAC. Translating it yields CASSLSGRGGAQQY. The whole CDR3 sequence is CASSLSGRGGAQQYF.

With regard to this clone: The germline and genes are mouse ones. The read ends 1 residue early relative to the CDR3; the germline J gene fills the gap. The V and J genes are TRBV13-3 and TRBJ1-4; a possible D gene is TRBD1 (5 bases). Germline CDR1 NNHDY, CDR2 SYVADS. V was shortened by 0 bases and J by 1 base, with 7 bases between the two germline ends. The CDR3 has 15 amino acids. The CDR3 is CASSDATGSNERLFF. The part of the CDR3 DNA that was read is TGTGCCAGCAGTGATGCAACAGGTTCCAACGAAAGATTATTT.

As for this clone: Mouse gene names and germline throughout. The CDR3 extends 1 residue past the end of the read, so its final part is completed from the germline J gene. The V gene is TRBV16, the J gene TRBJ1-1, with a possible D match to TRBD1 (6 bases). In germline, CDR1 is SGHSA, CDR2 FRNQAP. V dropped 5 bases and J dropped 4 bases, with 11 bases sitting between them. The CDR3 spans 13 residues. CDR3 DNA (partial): TGTGCAAGCAGCCGTCAGGGGTCCACAGAAGTCTTC. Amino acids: CASSRQGSTEVF. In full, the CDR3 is CASSRQGSTEVFF.